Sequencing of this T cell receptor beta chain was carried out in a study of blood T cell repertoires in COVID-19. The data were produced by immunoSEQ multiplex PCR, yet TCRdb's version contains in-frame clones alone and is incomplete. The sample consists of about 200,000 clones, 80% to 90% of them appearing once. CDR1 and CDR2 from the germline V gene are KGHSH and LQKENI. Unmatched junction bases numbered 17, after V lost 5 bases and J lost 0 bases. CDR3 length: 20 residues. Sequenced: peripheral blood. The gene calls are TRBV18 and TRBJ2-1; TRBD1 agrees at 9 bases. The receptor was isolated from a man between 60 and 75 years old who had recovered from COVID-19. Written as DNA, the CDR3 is TGTGCCAGCTCAAACCTGGGACAGGGAGAGGGTAGTAGCTCCTACAATGAGCAGTTCTTC. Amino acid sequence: CASSNLGQGEGSSSYNEQFF.